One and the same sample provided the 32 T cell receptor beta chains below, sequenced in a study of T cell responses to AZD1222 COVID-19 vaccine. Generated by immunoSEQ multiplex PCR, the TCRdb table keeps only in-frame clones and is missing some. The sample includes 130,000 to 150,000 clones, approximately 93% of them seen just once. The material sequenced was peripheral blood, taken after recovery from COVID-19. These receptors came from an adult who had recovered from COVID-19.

CDR3 loop: CASSPRGGRTVEQFF. The CDR3 bases are TGCGCCAGCAGCCCCCGTGGCGGGAGGACGGTTGAGCAGTTCTTC. The chain joins TRBV4-1 to TRBJ2-1; 8 bases are shared with TRBD2. The CDR3 contains 15 residues. Trimming at V came to 4 bases and at J to 9 bases, leaving 11 bases not matched to a gene. Germline loops: CDR1 MGHRA, CDR2 YSYEKL.

The CDR3 loop reads CASSSGLAGTGELFF. DNA for the CDR3: TGTGCCAGCAGCTCTGGACTAGCGGGCACCGGGGAGCTGTTTTTT. The chain links TRBV5-4 to TRBJ2-2; 11 bases agree with TRBD2. J gave up 4 bases and V 3 bases, and 2 bases lay outside the gene matches. Germline values: CDR1 SGHNT, CDR2 YYREEE (reference sequence). The CDR3 contains 15 residues.

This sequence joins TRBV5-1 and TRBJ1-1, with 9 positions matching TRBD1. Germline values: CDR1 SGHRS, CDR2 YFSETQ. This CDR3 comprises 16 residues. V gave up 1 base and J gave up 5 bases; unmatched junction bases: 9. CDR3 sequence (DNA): TGCGCCAGCAGCTTGTTAGCGGACAGGGGTGATACTGAAGCTTTCTTT. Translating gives CASSLLADRGDTEAFF.

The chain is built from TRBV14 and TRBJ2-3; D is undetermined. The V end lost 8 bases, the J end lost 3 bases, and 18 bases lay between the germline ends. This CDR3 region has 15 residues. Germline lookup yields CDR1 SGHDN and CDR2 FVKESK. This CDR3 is CASSPQGFATDTQYF. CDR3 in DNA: TGTGCCAGCTCGCCCCAAGGTTTCGCGACAGATACGCAGTATTTT. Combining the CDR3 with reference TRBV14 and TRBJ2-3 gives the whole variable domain EAGVTQFPSHSVIEKGQTVTLRCDPISGHDNLYWYRRVMGKEIKFLLHFVKESKQDESGMPNNRFLAERTGGTYSTLKVQPAELEDSGVYFCASSPQGFATDTQYFGPGTRLTVL.

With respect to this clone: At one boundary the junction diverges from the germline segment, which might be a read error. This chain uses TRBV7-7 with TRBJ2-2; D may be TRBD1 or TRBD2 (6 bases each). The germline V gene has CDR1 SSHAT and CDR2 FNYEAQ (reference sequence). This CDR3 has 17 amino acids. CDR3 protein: CASSLEGGLMNTGELFF. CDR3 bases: TGTGCTAGCAGCTTAGAGGGGGGTTTGATGAACACCGGGGAGCTGTTTTTT.

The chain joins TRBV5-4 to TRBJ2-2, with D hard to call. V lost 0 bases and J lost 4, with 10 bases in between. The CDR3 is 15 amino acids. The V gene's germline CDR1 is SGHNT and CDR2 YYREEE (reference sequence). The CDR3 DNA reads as TGTGCCAGCAGCTTGGGGGAAGTTCGCACCGGGGAGCTGTTTTTT. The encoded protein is CASSLGEVRTGELFF.

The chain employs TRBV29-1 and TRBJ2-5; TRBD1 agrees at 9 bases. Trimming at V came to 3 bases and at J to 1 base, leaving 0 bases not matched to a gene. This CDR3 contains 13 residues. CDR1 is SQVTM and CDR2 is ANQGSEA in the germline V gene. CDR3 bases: TGCAGCGTTGAGGACAGGGGCCAAGAGACCCAGTACTTC. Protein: CSVEDRGQETQYF.

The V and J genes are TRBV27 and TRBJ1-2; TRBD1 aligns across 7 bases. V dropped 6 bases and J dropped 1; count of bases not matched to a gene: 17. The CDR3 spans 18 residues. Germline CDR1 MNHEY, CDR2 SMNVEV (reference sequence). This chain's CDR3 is CASRPRTGGSIGNYGYTF. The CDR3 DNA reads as TGTGCCAGCAGACCAAGGACAGGAGGGTCTATTGGTAACTATGGCTACACCTTC.

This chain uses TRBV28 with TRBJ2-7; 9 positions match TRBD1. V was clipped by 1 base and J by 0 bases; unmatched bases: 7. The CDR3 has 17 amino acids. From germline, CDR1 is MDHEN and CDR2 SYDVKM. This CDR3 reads CASSLFPTGGASYEQYF. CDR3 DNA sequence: TGTGCCAGCAGTTTATTCCCCACAGGGGGCGCCTCCTACGAGCAGTACTTC.

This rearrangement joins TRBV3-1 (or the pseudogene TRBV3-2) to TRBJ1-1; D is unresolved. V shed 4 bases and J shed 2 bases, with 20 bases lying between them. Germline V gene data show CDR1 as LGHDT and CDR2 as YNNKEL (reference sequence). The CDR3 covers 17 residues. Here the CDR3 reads CASSRYKRWAENTEAFF. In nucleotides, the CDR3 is TGTGCCAGCAGCCGCTATAAAAGGTGGGCTGAAAACACTGAAGCTTTCTTT.

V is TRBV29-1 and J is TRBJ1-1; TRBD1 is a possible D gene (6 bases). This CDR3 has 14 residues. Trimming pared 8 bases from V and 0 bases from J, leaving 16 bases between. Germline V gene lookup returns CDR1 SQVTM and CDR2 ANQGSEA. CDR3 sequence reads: CSTKSGTLNTEAFF. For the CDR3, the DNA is TGCAGCACAAAGTCCGGGACACTGAACACTGAAGCTTTCTTT. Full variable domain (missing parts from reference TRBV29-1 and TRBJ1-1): SAVISQKPSRDICQRGTSLTIQCQVDSQVTMMFWYRQQPGQSLTLIATANQGSEATYESGFVIDKFPISRPNLTFSTLTVSNMSPEDSSIYLCSTKSGTLNTEAFFGQGTRLTVV.

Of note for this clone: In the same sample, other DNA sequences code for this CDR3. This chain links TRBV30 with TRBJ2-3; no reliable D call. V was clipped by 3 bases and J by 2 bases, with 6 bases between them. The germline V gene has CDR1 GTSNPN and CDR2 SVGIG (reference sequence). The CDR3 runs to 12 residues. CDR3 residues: CAWSPSTDTQYF. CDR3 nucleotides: TGTGCCTGGAGCCCTTCCACAGATACGCAGTATTTT.

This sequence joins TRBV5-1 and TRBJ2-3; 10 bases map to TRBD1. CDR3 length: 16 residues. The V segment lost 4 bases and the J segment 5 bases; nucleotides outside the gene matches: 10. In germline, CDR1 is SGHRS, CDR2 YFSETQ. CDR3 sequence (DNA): TGCGCCAGCAGCCTAAGACAGGGGGCTGCAGGAGATACGCAGTATTTT. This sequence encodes CASSLRQGAAGDTQYF.

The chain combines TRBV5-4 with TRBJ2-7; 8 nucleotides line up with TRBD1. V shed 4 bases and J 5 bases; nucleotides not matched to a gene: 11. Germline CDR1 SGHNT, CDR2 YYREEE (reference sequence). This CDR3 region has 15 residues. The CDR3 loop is CASSDVTTGVDEQYF. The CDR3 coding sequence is TGTGCCAGCAGCGATGTCACGACAGGGGTCGACGAGCAGTACTTC.

CDR3 amino acids: CASSGVGSDTQYF. The CDR3 DNA reads TGTGCCAGCAGTGGAGTAGGGTCAGATACGCAGTATTTT. The chain recombines TRBV2 with TRBJ2-3; D is unresolved. The CDR3 has 13 residues. The germline V and J ends were trimmed by 4 bases and 4 bases, with 9 bases remaining between them. CDR1 and CDR2 from the germline V gene are SNHLY and FYNNEI. Drawing the rest from reference TRBV2 and TRBJ2-3, the complete variable domain is EPEVTQTPSHQVTQMGQEVILRCVPISNHLYFYWYRQILGQKVEFLVSFYNNEISEKSEIFDDQFSVERPDGSNFTLKIRSTKLEDSAMYFCASSGVGSDTQYFGPGTRLTVL.

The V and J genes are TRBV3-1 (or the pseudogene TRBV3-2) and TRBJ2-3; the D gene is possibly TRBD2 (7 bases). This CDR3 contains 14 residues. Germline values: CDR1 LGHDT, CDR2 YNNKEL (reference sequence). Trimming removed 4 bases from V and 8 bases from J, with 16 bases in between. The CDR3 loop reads CASSRLGGGGTQYF. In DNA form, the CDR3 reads TGTGCCAGCAGCCGACTAGGGGGGGGAGGTACGCAGTATTTT.

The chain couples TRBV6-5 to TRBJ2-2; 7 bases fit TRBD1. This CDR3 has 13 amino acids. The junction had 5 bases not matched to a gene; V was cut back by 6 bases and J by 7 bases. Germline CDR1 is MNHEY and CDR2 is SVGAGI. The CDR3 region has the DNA TGTGCCAGCAGATCTACAGGGGACGGGGAGCTGTTTTTT. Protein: CASRSTGDGELFF.

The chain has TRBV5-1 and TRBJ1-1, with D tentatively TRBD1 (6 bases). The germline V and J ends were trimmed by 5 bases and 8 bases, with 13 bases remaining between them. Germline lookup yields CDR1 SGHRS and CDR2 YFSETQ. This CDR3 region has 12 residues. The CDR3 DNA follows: TGCGCCAGCAGGAGAGCCGACAGGGAAGCTTTCTTT. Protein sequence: CASRRADREAFF.

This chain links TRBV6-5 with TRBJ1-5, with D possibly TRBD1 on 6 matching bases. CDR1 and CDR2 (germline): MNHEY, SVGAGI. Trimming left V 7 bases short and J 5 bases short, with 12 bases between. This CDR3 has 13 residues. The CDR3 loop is CASIRQAHQPQHF. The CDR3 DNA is TGTGCCAGCATCAGACAGGCACATCAGCCCCAGCATTTT.

The CDR3 region has the DNA TGCGCCAGCAGGGGACCAACTAATGAAAAACTGTTTTTT. Translation gives CASRGPTNEKLFF. The rearrangement uses TRBV4-1 and TRBJ1-4, with D possibly TRBD1 on 5 matching bases. The CDR3 is 13 amino acids. Trimming took off 6 bases at V and 0 bases at J, with 5 bases between the two ends. The germline CDR1 and CDR2 sequences are MGHRA and YSYEKL.

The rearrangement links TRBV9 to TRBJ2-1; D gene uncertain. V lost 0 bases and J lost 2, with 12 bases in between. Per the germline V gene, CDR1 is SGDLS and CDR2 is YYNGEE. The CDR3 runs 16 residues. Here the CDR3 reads CASSVEGSKAYNEQFF. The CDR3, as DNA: TGTGCCAGCAGCGTAGAGGGCAGCAAAGCCTACAATGAGCAGTTCTTC.

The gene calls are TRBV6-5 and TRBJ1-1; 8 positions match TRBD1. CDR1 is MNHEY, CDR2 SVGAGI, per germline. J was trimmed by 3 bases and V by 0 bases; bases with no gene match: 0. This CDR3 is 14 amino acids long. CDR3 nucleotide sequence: TGTGCCAGCAGTTACTCGACAGGGGACACTGAAGCTTTCTTT. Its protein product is CASSYSTGDTEAFF.

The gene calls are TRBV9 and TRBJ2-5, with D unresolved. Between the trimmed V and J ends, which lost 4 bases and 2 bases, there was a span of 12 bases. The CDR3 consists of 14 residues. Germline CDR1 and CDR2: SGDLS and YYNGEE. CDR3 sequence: CASSLDGRQETQYF. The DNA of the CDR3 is TGTGCCAGCAGCTTGGACGGCAGGCAAGAGACCCAGTACTTC.

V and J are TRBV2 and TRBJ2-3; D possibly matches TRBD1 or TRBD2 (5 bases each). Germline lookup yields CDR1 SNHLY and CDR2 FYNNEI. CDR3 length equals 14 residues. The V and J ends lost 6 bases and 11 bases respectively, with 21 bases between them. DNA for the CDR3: TGTGCCAGCAGCGAGATTTCGGGGTCTGGGGGGCAGTATTTT. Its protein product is CASSEISGSGGQYF.

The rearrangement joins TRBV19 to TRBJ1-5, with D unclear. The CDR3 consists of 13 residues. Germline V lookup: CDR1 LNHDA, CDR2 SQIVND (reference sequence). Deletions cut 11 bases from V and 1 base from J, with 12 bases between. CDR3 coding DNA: TGTGCCGGAGCCTCGACGAGCAATCAGCCCCAGCATTTT. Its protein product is CAGASTSNQPQHF.

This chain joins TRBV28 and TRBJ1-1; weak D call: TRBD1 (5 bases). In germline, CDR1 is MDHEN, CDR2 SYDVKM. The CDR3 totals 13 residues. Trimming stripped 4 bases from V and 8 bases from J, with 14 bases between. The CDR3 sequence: CASSSLSRGEAFF. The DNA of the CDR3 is TGTGCCAGCAGTTCTTTGTCCCGGGGGGAAGCTTTCTTT.

The CDR3 coding sequence is TGTGCCAGCAGGGAGACCCGGGGAGGGGGAGGAGAGACCCAGTACTTC. Its translation is CASRETRGGGGETQYF. The chain uses TRBV2 and TRBJ2-5; D perhaps matches TRBD2 (7 bases). Trimming stripped 6 bases from V and 4 bases from J, with 21 bases between. CDR1 and CDR2 (germline): SNHLY, FYNNEI. This CDR3 region has 16 residues.

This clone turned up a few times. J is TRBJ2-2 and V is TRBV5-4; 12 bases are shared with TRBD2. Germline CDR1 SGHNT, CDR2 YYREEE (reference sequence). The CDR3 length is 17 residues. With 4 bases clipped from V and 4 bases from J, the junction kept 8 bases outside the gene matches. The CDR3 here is CASSLSTSGRRTGELFF. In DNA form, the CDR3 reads TGTGCCAGCAGCCTCTCTACTAGCGGGAGGCGCACCGGGGAGCTGTTTTTT.

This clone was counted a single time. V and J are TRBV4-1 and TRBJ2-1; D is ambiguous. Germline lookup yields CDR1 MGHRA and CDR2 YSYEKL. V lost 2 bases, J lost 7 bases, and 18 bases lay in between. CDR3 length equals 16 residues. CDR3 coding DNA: TGCGCCAGCAGCCAAAGCCGGGCCCTTCTGCCAAATGAGCAGTTCTTC. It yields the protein CASSQSRALLPNEQFF.

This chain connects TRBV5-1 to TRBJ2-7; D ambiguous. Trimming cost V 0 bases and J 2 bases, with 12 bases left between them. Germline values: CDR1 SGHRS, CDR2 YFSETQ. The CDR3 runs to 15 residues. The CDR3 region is CASSLAPDGTYEQYF. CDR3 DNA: TGCGCCAGCAGCTTGGCCCCGGACGGAACCTACGAGCAGTACTTC.

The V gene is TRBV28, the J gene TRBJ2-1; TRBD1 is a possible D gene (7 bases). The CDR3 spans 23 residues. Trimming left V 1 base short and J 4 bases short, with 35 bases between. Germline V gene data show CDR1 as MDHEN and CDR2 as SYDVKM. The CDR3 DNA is TGTGCCAGCAGTTTATATCCCGCCCCTTTCCTTCGGGGTGGCGGGGACAGATACAATGAGCAGTTCTTC. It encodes CASSLYPAPFLRGGGDRYNEQFF.

The CDR3 DNA sequence: TGTGCCATCTCGTACCGGGACACCCCTTTTAATGGCTACACCTTC. The encoded protein is CAISYRDTPFNGYTF. V is TRBV10-3 and J is TRBJ1-2, with a weak D call TRBD1 (6 bases). Germline V gene sequence: CDR1 ENHRY, CDR2 SYGVKD. This CDR3 has 15 residues. V lost 8 bases, J lost 6 bases, and 22 bases lay in between.